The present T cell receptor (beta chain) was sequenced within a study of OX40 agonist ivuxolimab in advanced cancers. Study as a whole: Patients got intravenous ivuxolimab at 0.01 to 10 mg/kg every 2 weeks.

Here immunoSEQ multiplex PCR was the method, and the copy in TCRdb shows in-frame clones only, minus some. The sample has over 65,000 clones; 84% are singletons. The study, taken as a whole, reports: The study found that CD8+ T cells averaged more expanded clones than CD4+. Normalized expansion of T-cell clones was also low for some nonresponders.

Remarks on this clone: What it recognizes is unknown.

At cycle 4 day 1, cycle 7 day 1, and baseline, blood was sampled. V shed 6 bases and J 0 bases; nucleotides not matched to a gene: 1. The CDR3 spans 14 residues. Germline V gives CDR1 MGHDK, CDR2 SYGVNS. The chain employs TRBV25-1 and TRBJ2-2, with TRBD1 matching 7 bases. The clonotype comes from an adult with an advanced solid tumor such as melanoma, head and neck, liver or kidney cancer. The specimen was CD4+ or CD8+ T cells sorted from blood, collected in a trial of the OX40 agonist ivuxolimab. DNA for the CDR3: TGTGCCAGCAGAGGACAGGCGAACACCGGGGAGCTGTTTTTT. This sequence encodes CASRGQANTGELFF.